These 20 T cell receptor beta chains were sequenced from one sample in a study of blood T cell repertoires in COVID-19. Method: immunoSEQ multiplex PCR; TCRdb's copy keeps in-frame clones and lacks some. The sample lists about 44,000 clones; approximately 86% were seen once. The sequencing sample was made of peripheral blood. The receptors were sampled from an elderly woman in a cohort sampled during active or convalescent COVID-19.

V gene TRBV4-3 combines with J gene TRBJ1-2; 10 positions agree with TRBD1. Germline loops: CDR1 LGHNA, CDR2 YSLEER. Trimming took 6 bases from V and 4 from J; bases not matched to a gene: 5. This CDR3 spans 14 amino acids. DNA of the CDR3: TGCGCCAGCAGTCAGGACAGGGGGATCTATGGCTACACCTTC. Amino acid sequence: CASSQDRGIYGYTF.

V is TRBV7-9 and J is TRBJ1-4, with TRBD1 as a possible D gene (6 bases). The CDR3 has 15 residues. The V gene lost 6 bases and the J gene lost 5 bases, with 16 bases spanning the gap. CDR1 and CDR2 (germline): SEHNR, FQNEAQ (reference sequence). Here the CDR3 reads CASRKLRDTNEKLFF. The CDR3 DNA sequence: TGTGCCAGCAGAAAACTCCGGGACACAAATGAAAAACTGTTTTTT.

The rearrangement joins TRBV11-2 to TRBJ1-4; TRBD1 might be the D (6 bases). V lost 3 bases and J lost 4, with 12 bases in between. Germline CDR1 SGHAT, CDR2 FQNNGV. The CDR3 loop spans 15 amino acids. CDR3 nucleotide sequence: TGTGCCAGCAGCTTTACCGGGACACATAATGAAAAACTGTTTTTT. Encoded protein: CASSFTGTHNEKLFF.

V gene TRBV19 combines with J gene TRBJ2-2; TRBD2 might be the D (6 bases). With 5 bases removed from V and 7 bases from J, the gap between germline ends came to 11 bases. There are 13 residues in the CDR3. Germline V lookup: CDR1 LNHDA, CDR2 SQIVND (reference sequence). The CDR3 loop is CASSPGDFGELFF. Written as DNA, the CDR3 is TGTGCCAGTAGTCCGGGGGACTTCGGGGAGCTGTTTTTT.

J is TRBJ1-2 and V is TRBV6-6; D not resolved. The CDR3 is made up of 16 amino acids. Germline CDR1 reads MNHNY; CDR2 reads SVGAGI (reference sequence). V shed 1 base and J shed 2 bases, with 14 bases lying between them. This CDR3 is CASSYWAATVNYGYTF. The CDR3 DNA reads as TGTGCCAGCAGTTACTGGGCAGCCACAGTGAACTATGGCTACACCTTC.

The genes are TRBV25-1 and TRBJ2-7; possible D gene TRBD2, 6 bases. V was cut by 5 bases and J by 4 bases, with 12 bases left in between. Germline V lookup: CDR1 MGHDK, CDR2 SYGVNS. The CDR3 contains 13 residues. The CDR3, as DNA: TGTGCCAGCAGTCATCGGCGGGGATACGAGCAGTACTTC. It translates to CASSHRRGYEQYF.

This rearrangement joins TRBV5-4 to TRBJ2-3; 8 bases line up with TRBD2. The CDR3 is 14 residues long. CDR1 and CDR2 from the germline V gene are SGHNT and YYREEE (reference sequence). Losses at the gene ends were 4 bases for V and 0 bases for J; bases not matched to a gene: 1. CDR3 DNA: TGTGCCAGCAGCCCTAGCGGGAGCACAGATACGCAGTATTTT. Translation gives CASSPSGSTDTQYF.

The J gene is TRBJ2-3, the V gene TRBV10-3; 7 bases match TRBD2. V dropped 5 bases and J dropped 0; count of bases not matched to a gene: 5. The V gene's germline CDR1 is ENHRY and CDR2 SYGVKD. The CDR3 has 15 residues. DNA of the CDR3: TGTGCCATCAGTAGACGGGGGGACAGCACAGATACGCAGTATTTT. Translating it yields CAISRRGDSTDTQYF.

The chain combines TRBV30 with TRBJ2-6; D perhaps matches TRBD1 (6 bases). Germline lookup yields CDR1 GTSNPN and CDR2 SVGIG (reference sequence). Trimming left V 5 bases short and J 5 bases short, with 10 bases between. This CDR3 contains 13 residues. The CDR3 is CAWGTTWANVLTF. The CDR3 DNA reads as TGTGCCTGGGGGACAACGTGGGCCAACGTCCTGACTTTC.

The genes are TRBV7-9 and TRBJ2-1; 11 bases are shared with TRBD2. J lost 5 bases, V lost 2 bases, and 5 bases had no gene match. Germline CDR1 reads SEHNR; CDR2 reads FQNEAQ (reference sequence). The CDR3 runs to 16 residues. CDR3 loop: CASSLSLAGAHNEQFF. As DNA, the CDR3 is TGTGCCAGCAGCTTATCACTAGCGGGAGCCCACAATGAGCAGTTCTTC.

The chain couples TRBV9 to TRBJ2-5, with 12 bases aligning to TRBD2. This CDR3 comprises 20 residues. With 2 bases clipped from V and 2 bases from J, the junction kept 16 bases outside the gene matches. CDR1 and CDR2 (germline): SGDLS, YYNGEE. The CDR3 loop reads CASSVSGGTSGSSGQETQYF. CDR3 DNA: TGTGCCAGCAGCGTGAGTGGTGGGACTAGCGGGTCATCAGGACAAGAGACCCAGTACTTC.

V is TRBV21-1 and J is TRBJ1-5. TRBV21-1 is a pseudogene. CDR3 length: 17 amino acids. In nucleotides, the CDR3 is TGTGCCAGCAGCACTAAGGAGGCGTGGGTCAGCAATCAGCCCCAGCATTTT. It yields the protein CASSTKEAWVSNQPQHF.

The V call is TRBV5-1, the J call TRBJ2-5, with 9 bases matching TRBD2. The trim removed 4 bases at V and 5 bases at J, leaving 9 bases unmatched. CDR1 and CDR2 from the germline V gene are SGHRS and YFSETQ. The CDR3 is made up of 15 amino acids. In nucleotides, the CDR3 is TGCGCCAGCAGCCCCCACAGCGGGGGGCGCGAGACCCAGTACTTC. It encodes CASSPHSGGRETQYF.

This clone was detected once. This chain connects TRBV5-6 to TRBJ2-5; a weak D match, TRBD2 (5 bases). V lost 4 bases, J lost 1 base, and 11 bases lay in between. The CDR3 runs 14 residues. Germline V gene data show CDR1 as SGHDT and CDR2 as YYEEEE. The CDR3 sequence is CASSKRTRQETQYF. CDR3 in DNA: TGTGCCAGCAGCAAACGGACTCGCCAAGAGACCCAGTACTTC.

The gene calls are TRBV9 and TRBJ2-3; the D gene is possibly TRBD1 (6 bases). Looked up from germline, CDR1 is SGDLS and CDR2 is YYNGEE. CDR3 length: 15 residues. Trimming removed 4 bases at V and 0 bases at J, with 12 bases between. DNA of the CDR3: TGTGCCAGCAGCAGCAGGGGCCTTAGCACAGATACGCAGTATTTT. Protein product: CASSSRGLSTDTQYF.

The chain combines TRBV21-1 with TRBJ2-1; TRBD2, the table's D call, was not compared with the DNA. TRBV21-1 is classified as a pseudogene. The CDR3 covers 18 residues. This CDR3 reads CASSKPPPCGSRDNEQFF. The CDR3 DNA is TGTGCCAGCAGCAAACCCCCTCCTTGTGGGAGTAGGGACAATGAGCAGTTCTTC.

The chain uses TRBV7-6 and TRBJ2-7, with 8 positions matching TRBD2. This CDR3 has 14 amino acids. Germline V gives CDR1 SGHVS, CDR2 FNYEAQ. The trim removed 5 bases at V and 5 bases at J, leaving 8 bases unmatched. This CDR3 reads CASSRESGSHEQYF. CDR3 sequence (DNA): TGTGCCAGCAGCCGAGAGAGCGGGAGTCACGAGCAGTACTTC.

This rearrangement joins TRBV29-1 to TRBJ1-2, with 11 bases aligning to TRBD1. This CDR3 comprises 13 residues. Germline V gene lookup returns CDR1 SQVTM and CDR2 ANQGSEA. The V gene end was trimmed by 7 bases and the J gene end by 4 bases; junction bases not matched to a gene: 5. The CDR3 spells CSGGQGAGYGYTF. Here the CDR3 DNA reads TGCAGCGGCGGACAGGGGGCAGGCTATGGCTACACCTTC.

CDR3 residues: CASSQAGQQYF. In DNA, the CDR3 is TGTGCCAGCAGCCAAGCTGGCCAACAGTACTTC. This sequence joins TRBV3-1 (or the pseudogene TRBV3-2) and TRBJ2-4; the D is unclear. In germline, CDR1 is LGHDT, CDR2 YNNKEL (reference sequence). This CDR3 has 11 residues. V gave up 1 base and J gave up 13 bases, with 8 bases separating them.

The genes are TRBV5-4 and TRBJ2-5; D is unresolved. Germline loops: CDR1 SGHNT, CDR2 YYREEE (reference sequence). This CDR3 has 16 residues. V lost 4 bases to trimming and J lost 5 bases, with 21 bases between them. The CDR3 sequence is CASSDTVTRPKETQYF. CDR3 coding DNA: TGTGCCAGCAGCGACACAGTAACCCGGCCAAAGGAGACCCAGTACTTC. Complete variable domain (other parts from reference TRBV5-4 and TRBJ2-5): ETGVTQSPTHLIKTRGQQVTLRCSSQSGHNTVSWYQQALGQGPQFIFQYYREEENGRGNFPPRFSGLQFPNYSSELNVNALELDDSALYLCASSDTVTRPKETQYFGPGTRLLVL.